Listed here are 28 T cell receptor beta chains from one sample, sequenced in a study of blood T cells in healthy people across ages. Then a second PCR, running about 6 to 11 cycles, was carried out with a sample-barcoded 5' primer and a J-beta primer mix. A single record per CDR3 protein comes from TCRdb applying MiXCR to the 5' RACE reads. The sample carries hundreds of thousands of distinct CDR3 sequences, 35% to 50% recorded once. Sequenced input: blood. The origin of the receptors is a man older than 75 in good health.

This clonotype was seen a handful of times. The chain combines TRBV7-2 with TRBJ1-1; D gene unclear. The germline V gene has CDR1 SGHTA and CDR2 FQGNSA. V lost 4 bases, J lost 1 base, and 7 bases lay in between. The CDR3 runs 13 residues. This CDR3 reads CASSSFKNTEAFF. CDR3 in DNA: TGTGCCAGCAGCTCCTTTAAGAACACTGAAGCTTTCTTT. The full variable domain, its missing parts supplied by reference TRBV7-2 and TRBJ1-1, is GAGVSQSPSNKVTEKGKDVELRCDPISGHTALYWYRQSLGQGLEFLIYFQGNSAPDKSGLPSDRFSAERTGGSVSTLTIQRTQQEDSAVYLCASSSFKNTEAFFGQGTRLTVV.

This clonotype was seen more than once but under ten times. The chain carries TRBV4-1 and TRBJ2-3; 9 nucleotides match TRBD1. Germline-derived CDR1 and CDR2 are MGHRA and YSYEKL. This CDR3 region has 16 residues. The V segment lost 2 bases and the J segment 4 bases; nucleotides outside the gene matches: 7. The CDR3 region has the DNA TGCGCCAGCAGCCAATACCGGGACAGGGCGGCAGATACGCAGTATTTT. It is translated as CASSQYRDRAADTQYF.

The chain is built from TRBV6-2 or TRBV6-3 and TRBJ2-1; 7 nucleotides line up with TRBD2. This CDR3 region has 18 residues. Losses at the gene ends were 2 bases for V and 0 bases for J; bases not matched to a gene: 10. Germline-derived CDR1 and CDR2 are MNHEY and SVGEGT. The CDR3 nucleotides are TGTGCCAGCAGTTACGAATCGGGGAGCGGGGTCTCCTACAATGAGCAGTTCTTC. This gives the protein CASSYESGSGVSYNEQFF.

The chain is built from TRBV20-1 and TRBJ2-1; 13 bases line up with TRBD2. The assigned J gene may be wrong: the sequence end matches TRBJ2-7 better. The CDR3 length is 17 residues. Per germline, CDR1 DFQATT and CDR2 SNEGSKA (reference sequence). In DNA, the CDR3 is TGCAGTGCTAAGACCGGGACTAGCGGGATTTCCTACAATGAGCAGTACTTC. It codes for CSAKTGTSGISYNEQYF.

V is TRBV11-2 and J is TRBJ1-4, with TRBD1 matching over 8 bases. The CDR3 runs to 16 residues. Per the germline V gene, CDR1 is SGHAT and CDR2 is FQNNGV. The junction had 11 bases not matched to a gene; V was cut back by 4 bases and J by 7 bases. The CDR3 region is CASSSLEAGGLEKLFF. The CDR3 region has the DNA TGTGCCAGCAGCTCACTCGAAGCAGGGGGCCTTGAAAAACTGTTTTTT. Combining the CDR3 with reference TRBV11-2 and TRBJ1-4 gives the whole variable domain EAGVAQSPRYKIIEKRQSVAFWCNPISGHATLYWYQQILGQGPKLLIQFQNNGVVDDSQLPKDRFSAERLKGVDSTLKIQPAKLEDSAVYLCASSSLEAGGLEKLFFGSGTQLSVL.

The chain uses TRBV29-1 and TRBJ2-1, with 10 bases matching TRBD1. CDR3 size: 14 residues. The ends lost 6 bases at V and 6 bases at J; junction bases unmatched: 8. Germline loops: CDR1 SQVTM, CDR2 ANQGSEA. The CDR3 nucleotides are TGCAGCGTACTCACCGGGACAGGGGTCAATGAGCAGTTCTTC. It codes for CSVLTGTGVNEQFF.

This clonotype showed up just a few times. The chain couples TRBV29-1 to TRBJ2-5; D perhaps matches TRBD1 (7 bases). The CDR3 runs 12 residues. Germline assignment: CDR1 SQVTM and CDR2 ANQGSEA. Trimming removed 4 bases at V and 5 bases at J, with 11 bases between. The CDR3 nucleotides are TGCAGCGTTGCAGGGGGGCGGGAGACCCAGTACTTC. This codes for CSVAGGRETQYF. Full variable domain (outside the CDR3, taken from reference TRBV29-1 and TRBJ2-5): SAVISQKPSRDICQRGTSLTIQCQVDSQVTMMFWYRQQPGQSLTLIATANQGSEATYESGFVIDKFPISRPNLTFSTLTVSNMSPEDSSIYLCSVAGGRETQYFGPGTRLLVL.

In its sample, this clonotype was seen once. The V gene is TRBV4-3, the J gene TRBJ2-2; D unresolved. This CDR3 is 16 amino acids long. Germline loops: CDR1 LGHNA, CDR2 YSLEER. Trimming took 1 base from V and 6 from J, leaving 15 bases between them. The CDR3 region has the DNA TGCGCCAGCAGCCAAGGAATCCAAGGGTTACCCGGGGAGCTGTTTTTT. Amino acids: CASSQGIQGLPGELFF.

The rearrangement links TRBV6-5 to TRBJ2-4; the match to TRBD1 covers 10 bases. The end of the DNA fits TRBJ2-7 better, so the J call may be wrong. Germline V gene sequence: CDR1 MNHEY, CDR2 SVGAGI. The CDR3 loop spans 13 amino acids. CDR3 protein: CATIRTGGYEQYF. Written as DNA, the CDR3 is TGTGCCACAATTCGGACAGGGGGCTACGAGCAGTACTTC.

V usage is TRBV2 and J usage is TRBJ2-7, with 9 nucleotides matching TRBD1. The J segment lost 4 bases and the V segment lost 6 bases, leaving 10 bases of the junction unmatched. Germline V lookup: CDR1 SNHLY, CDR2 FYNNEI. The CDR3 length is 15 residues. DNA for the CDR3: TGTGCCAGCAGAGTCACAGGGGGCGCGAGGTACGAGCAGTACTTC. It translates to CASRVTGGARYEQYF.

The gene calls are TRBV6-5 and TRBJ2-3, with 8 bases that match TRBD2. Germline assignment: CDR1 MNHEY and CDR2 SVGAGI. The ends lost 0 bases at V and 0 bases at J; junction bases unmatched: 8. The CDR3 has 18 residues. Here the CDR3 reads CASSYSIGGGTSTDTQYF. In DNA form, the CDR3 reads TGTGCCAGCAGTTACTCGATCGGCGGGGGGACAAGCACAGATACGCAGTATTTT.

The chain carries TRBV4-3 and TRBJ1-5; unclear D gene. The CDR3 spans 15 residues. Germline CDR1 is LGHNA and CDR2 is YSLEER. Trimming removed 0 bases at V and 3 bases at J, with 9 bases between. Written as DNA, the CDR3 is TGCGCCAGCAGCCAAGATGGTCTTATCAATCAGCCCCAGCATTTT. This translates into CASSQDGLINQPQHF.

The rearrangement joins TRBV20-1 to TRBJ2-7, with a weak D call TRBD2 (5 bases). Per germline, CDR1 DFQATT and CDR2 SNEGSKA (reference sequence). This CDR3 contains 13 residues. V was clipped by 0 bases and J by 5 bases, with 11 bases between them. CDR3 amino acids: CSARDTRSNEQYF. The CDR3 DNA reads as TGCAGTGCTAGAGATACTAGGAGCAACGAGCAGTACTTC.

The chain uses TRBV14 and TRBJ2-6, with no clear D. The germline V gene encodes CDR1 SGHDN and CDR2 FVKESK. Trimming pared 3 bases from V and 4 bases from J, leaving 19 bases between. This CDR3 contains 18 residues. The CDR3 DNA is TGTGCCAGCAGCCAGGTGATAGGGTTTGCTCTGGGGGCCAACGTCCTGACTTTC. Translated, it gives CASSQVIGFALGANVLTF. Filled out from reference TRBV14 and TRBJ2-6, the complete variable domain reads EAGVTQFPSHSVIEKGQTVTLRCDPISGHDNLYWYRRVMGKEIKFLLHFVKESKQDESGMPNNRFLAERTGGTYSTLKVQPAELEDSGVYFCASSQVIGFALGANVLTFGAGSRLTVL.

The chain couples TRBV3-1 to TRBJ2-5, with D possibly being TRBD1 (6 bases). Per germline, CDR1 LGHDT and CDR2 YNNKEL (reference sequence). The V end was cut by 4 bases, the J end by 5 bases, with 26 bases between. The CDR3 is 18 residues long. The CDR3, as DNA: TGTGCCAGCAGCCCTCCCCGCCGGCAGGGGATAATATTGGAGACCCAGTACTTC. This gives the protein CASSPPRRQGIILETQYF.

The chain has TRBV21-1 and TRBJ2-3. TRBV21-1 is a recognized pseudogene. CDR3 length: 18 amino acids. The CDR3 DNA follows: TGTGCCAGCAGCAAAGCGCTTTTCCAGTTACCTCGCACAGATACGCAGTATTTT. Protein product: CASSKALFQLPRTDTQYF.

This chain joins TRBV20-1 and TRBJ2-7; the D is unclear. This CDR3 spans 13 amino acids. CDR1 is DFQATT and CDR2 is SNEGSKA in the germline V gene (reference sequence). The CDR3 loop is CSVTSRFVGEQYF. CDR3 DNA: TGCAGCGTTACTTCCAGGTTTGTAGGCGAGCAGTACTTC.

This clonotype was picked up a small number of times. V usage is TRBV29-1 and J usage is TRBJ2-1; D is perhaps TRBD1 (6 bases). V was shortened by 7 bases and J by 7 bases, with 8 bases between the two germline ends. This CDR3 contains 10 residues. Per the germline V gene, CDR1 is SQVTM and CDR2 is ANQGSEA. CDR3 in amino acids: CSGGGNEQFF. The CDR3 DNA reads TGCAGCGGAGGGGGAAATGAGCAGTTCTTC.

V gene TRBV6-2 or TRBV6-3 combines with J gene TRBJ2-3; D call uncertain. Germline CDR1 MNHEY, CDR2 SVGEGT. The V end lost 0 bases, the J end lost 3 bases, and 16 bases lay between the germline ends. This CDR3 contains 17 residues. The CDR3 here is CASSYSPGKRRTDTQYF. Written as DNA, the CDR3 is TGTGCCAGCAGTTACTCCCCAGGAAAACGGCGGACAGATACGCAGTATTTT.

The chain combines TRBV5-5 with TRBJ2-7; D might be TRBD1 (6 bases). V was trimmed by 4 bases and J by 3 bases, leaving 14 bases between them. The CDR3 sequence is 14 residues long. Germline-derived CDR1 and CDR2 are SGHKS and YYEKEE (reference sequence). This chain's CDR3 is CASSPATGIYEQYF. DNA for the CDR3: TGTGCCAGCAGCCCGGCGACAGGTATCTACGAGCAGTACTTC. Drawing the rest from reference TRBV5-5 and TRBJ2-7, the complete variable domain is DAGVTQSPTHLIKTRGQQVTLRCSPISGHKSVSWYQQVLGQGPQFIFQYYEKEERGRGNFPDRFSARQFPNYSSELNVNALLLGDSALYLCASSPATGIYEQYFGPGTRLTVT.

This CDR3 reads CSAPSQGAEAFF. CDR3 DNA: TGCAGTGCCCCCTCCCAGGGGGCTGAAGCTTTCTTT. The chain recombines TRBV20-1 with TRBJ1-1, with 7 bases that match TRBD1. Germline CDR1 is DFQATT and CDR2 is SNEGSKA (reference sequence). The CDR3 has 12 amino acids. J gave up 6 bases and V 6 bases, and 7 bases lay outside the gene matches.

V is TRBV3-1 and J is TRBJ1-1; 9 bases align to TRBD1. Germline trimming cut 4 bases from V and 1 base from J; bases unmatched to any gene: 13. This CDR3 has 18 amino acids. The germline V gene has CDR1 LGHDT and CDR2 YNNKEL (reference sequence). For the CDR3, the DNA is TGTGCCAGCAGCCTCTTCCCTCAGGACAGGGGTAAGAACACTGAAGCTTTCTTT. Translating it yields CASSLFPQDRGKNTEAFF.

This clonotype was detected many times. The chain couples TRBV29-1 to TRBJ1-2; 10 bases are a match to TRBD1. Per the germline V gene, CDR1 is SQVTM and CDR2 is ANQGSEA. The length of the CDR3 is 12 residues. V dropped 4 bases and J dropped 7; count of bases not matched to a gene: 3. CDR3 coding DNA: TGCAGCGTTGGGGACAGGGGACTTGGCTACACCTTC. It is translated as CSVGDRGLGYTF. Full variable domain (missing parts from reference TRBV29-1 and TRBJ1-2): SAVISQKPSRDICQRGTSLTIQCQVDSQVTMMFWYRQQPGQSLTLIATANQGSEATYESGFVIDKFPISRPNLTFSTLTVSNMSPEDSSIYLCSVGDRGLGYTFGSGTRLTVV.

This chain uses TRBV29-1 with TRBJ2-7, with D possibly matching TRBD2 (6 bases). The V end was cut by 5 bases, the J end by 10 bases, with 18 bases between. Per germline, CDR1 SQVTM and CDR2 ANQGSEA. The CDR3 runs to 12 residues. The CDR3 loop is CSVTWSWEAQYF. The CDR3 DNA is TGCAGCGTTACATGGAGTTGGGAGGCCCAGTACTTC.

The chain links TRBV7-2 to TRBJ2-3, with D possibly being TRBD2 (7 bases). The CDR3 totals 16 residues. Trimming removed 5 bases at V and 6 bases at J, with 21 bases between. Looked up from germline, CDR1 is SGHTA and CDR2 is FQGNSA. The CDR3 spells CASSLPEGGLGDTQYF. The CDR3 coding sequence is TGTGCCAGCAGCCTCCCTGAGGGGGGGCTGGGGGATACGCAGTATTTT.

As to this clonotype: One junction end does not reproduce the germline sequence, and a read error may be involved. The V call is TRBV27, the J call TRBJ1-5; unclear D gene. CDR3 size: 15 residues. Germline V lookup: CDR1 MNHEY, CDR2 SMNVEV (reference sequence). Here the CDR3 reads CASSLSGRVGQPRHF. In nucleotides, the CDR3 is TGTGCCAGCAGTTTATCGGGGAGGGTTGGGCAGCCCCGGCATTTT.

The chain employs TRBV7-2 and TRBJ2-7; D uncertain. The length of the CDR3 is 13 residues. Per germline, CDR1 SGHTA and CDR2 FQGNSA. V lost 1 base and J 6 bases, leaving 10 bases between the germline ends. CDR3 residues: CASSLGQRLEQYF. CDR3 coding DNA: TGTGCCAGCAGCTTAGGACAACGACTCGAGCAGTACTTC.

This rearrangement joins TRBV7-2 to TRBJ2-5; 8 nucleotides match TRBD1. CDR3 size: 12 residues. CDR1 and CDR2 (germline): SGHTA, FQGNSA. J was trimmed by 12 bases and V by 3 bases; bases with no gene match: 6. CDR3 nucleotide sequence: TGTGCCAGCAGCTTCAATGGACAGGGAAAGTACTTC. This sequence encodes CASSFNGQGKYF.